One TCR beta chain is described in this entry. With a much larger clone just one base away, this may be a read error. The data derive from a study of low-dose radiotherapy and immunotherapy resistance in tumors. Background on the study: Intravenously given cyclophosphamide 200 mg/m2 followed a two-week schedule that placed each dose one day before radiation and immunotherapy.

The CDR3 is 13 residues long. Trimming removed 4 bases from V and 10 bases from J, with 16 bases in between. The germline V gene encodes CDR1 SGHVS and CDR2 FNYEAQ. Alpha and beta chains were covered, as first-strand cDNA relied on TRAV- and TRBV-specific primers. The authors amplified TCRs for around 20 PCR cycles with a constant-region primer and a V-primer adapter. TCRdb re-called the reads with MiXCR, one entry per CDR3 protein. This table holds around 80,000 distinct CDR3 sequences, under 20% found once. As for time point: after trial treatment. Treatment: LDRT plus nivolumab, ipilimumab, low-dose cyclophosphamide and aspirin (RACIN trial).

The sequence was obtained from a male donor with prostate cancer. The chain recombines TRBV7-6 with TRBJ1-1, with TRBD1 as a possible D gene (5 bases). Here the sequenced sample was PBMCs, taken after low-dose radiotherapy plus immunotherapy. CDR3 region: CASSSAQGKGAFF. CDR3 sequence (DNA): TGTGCCAGCAGCTCAGCGCAGGGCAAGGGAGCTTTCTTT.